This T cell receptor (beta chain) derives from a study of technical replicates of blood from several donors (dated by TCRdb to the late 2010s). Library preparation used the immunoSEQ multiplex PCR assay. TCRdb retrieved this table from immuneACCESS and kept in-frame rearrangements only. Not all clones are present; in checked studies, unresolved V genes account for under half, and no reason is known for the remainder. The sample table shows about 59,000 clones, and roughly 97% are seen once. The ten most abundant clones make up 0.19% of the sample. Its CDR3 holds 20 amino acids, cysteine through phenylalanine. Only the CDR3 part of the read is kept: 60 bases, read in frame from the first base. The germline V gene encodes CDR1 MNHEY and CDR2 SMNVEV (reference sequence). Ends trimmed: V by 3 bases, J by 3 bases; bases unmatched to a gene: 23. A remark on this clone: Its recognized antigen is unknown. Qualities for individual bases were not recorded, and no much larger clone is one base off.

Sample: T cells isolated from PBMCs. The clonotype comes from a human donor in good health. The rearrangement combines TRBV27 with TRBJ2-7; 7 junctional bases match TRBD1. The sequenced DNA: TGTGCCAGCAGTTTTGCTGCCAGCCTACGACCTCGGACAGGCAACTACGAGCAGTACTTC. The translation is CASSFAASLRPRTGNYEQYF.